Below, 28 T cell receptor beta chains from the same sample are listed, as sequenced in a study of T cells in Graves' hyperthyroidism and ophthalmopathy. Amplified TCR beta CDR3 regions derived from RNA transcripts. The study used the HTBI primer set for a first-round RT-PCR of the TCR CDR3. TCRdb re-derived calls from the multiplex PCR reads in MiXCR, one entry per CDR3 protein. Of nearly 750,000 distinct CDR3 sequences listed, 30% to 40% are singletons. Sample: blood. The receptors here all came from a woman aged 40 to 55 with Graves' hyperthyroidism.

This clonotype has just a few counts. The rearrangement links TRBV4-1 to TRBJ1-4; D possibly corresponds to TRBD1 (5 bases). CDR3 length: 15 residues. Trimming cost V 3 bases and J 6 bases, with 14 bases left between them. Germline-derived CDR1 and CDR2 are MGHRA and YSYEKL. CDR3 sequence reads: CASSHLGGAYEKLFF. The CDR3 bases are TGCGCCAGCAGCCACCTCGGCGGGGCTTATGAAAAACTGTTTTTT.

A few counts support this clonotype. One end of the junction does not line up with germline, which may come from a read error. The chain employs TRBV9 and TRBJ2-2; D might be TRBD2 (5 bases). The CDR3 has 13 residues. CDR1 is SGDLS, CDR2 YYNGEE, per germline. The CDR3 nucleotides read TGTGCCAGCAGCAGAACGGGCACCGGGGAGCTGTTGTTT. Its translation is CASSRTGTGELLF. The full variable domain, rest sourced from reference TRBV9 and TRBJ2-2, is DSGVTQTPKHLITATGQRVTLRCSPRSGDLSVYWYQQSLDQGLQFLIQYYNGEERAKGNILERFSAQQFPDLHSELNLSSLELGDSALYFCASSRTGTGELLFGEGSRLTVL.

The chain carries TRBV5-1 and TRBJ2-2; D remains unclear. Looked up from germline, CDR1 is SGHRS and CDR2 is YFSETQ. Trimming removed 1 base at V and 7 bases at J, with 11 bases between. The CDR3 covers 14 residues. The CDR3 spells CASSLTRTVGELFF. CDR3 bases: TGCGCCAGCAGCTTGACCAGAACCGTCGGGGAGCTGTTTTTT.

This clonotype was picked up one time. At one end the junction does not follow the germline gene, possibly because of a read error. This sequence joins TRBV7-2 and TRBJ2-2; weak D call: TRBD1 (7 bases). The CDR3 is made up of 17 amino acids. Germline CDR1 SGHTA, CDR2 FQGNSA. CDR3 region: CASRGALRDSRTGELFF. The DNA of the CDR3 is TGCGCCAGCAGGGGGGCACTCCGGGACAGTCGAACGGGGGAGCTGTTTTTT.

This clonotype was found many times. The chain carries TRBV29-1 and TRBJ1-1, with 7 bases fitting TRBD1. Trimming removed 7 bases from V and 0 bases from J; junction bases left unmatched: 5. The CDR3 runs 13 residues. Germline-derived CDR1 and CDR2 are SQVTM and ANQGSEA. CDR3 residues: CSGAGGLNTEAFF. CDR3 coding DNA: TGCAGCGGGGCAGGGGGGTTGAACACTGAAGCTTTCTTT.

This clonotype was detected ten times or more. This sequence joins TRBV10-3 and TRBJ1-2; a weak D match, TRBD1 (6 bases). The CDR3 extends over 16 amino acids. CDR1 is ENHRY, CDR2 SYGVKD, per germline. V was clipped by 2 bases and J by 0 bases, with 13 bases between them. CDR3 amino acids: CAISEGYRETNYGYTF. The CDR3 DNA reads TGTGCCATCAGTGAGGGGTACAGGGAGACTAACTATGGCTACACCTTC.

V usage is TRBV20-1 and J usage is TRBJ2-5; D could derive from TRBD1 or TRBD2 (6 bases each). Germline V gene data show CDR1 as DFQATT and CDR2 as SNEGSKA (reference sequence). This CDR3 region has 14 residues. V gave up 6 bases and J gave up 1 base, with 15 bases separating them. The CDR3 protein is CSAPNRGPQETQYF. In DNA form, the CDR3 reads TGCAGTGCCCCAAATCGGGGGCCCCAAGAGACCCAGTACTTC.

As regards this clonotype: One base away lies a much larger clone, so this may be a sequencing read error. The chain is built from TRBV7-9 and TRBJ2-2, with 9 nucleotides matching TRBD1. The CDR3 is 15 amino acids. Germline V gives CDR1 SEHNR, CDR2 FQNEAQ (reference sequence). This chain's CDR3 is CASSQDRGIPGELLF. The DNA of the CDR3 is TGTGCCAGCAGCCAGGACAGGGGAATACCCGGGGAGCTGCTTTTT.

At least ten counts were recorded for this clonotype. The CDR3 sequence: CASSIDPFLGSNQPQHF. CDR3 in DNA: TGTGCCAGTAGTATAGATCCCTTTTTGGGGAGCAATCAGCCCCAGCATTTT. The chain carries TRBV19 and TRBJ1-5; the D is unclear. The CDR3 has 17 residues. V lost 0 bases, J lost 1 base, and 13 bases lay in between. Per the germline V gene, CDR1 is LNHDA and CDR2 is SQIVND (reference sequence).

The J gene is TRBJ1-1, the V gene TRBV13; TRBD1 is a possible D gene (5 bases). CDR3 length: 16 residues. Germline-derived CDR1 and CDR2 are PRHDT and FYEKMQ (reference sequence). V dropped 3 bases and J dropped 0 bases, with 14 bases sitting between them. The CDR3 region has the DNA TGTGCCAGCAGCTTCATAGGCAAGGGGATGAACACTGAAGCTTTCTTT. As protein: CASSFIGKGMNTEAFF.

The J gene is TRBJ2-7, the V gene TRBV4-1, with D unresolved. Germline CDR1 MGHRA, CDR2 YSYEKL. The ends were cut back, 0 bases at V and 6 bases at J, with 18 bases in the middle. CDR3 length: 16 amino acids. The CDR3 DNA reads as TGCGCCAGCAGCCAAGAGGTCAAGGTAGCCCGAGGCGAGCAGTACTTC. Encoded protein: CASSQEVKVARGEQYF.

This clonotype has a count of ten or more. The chain joins TRBV7-9 to TRBJ1-5; 8 nucleotides match TRBD1. Germline trimming cut 7 bases from V and 4 bases from J; bases unmatched to any gene: 9. The germline V gene has CDR1 SEHNR and CDR2 FQNEAQ (reference sequence). This CDR3 contains 15 residues. Here the CDR3 reads CASTASDRGNQPQHF. Here the CDR3 DNA reads TGTGCCAGCACCGCCTCAGACAGGGGTAATCAGCCCCAGCATTTT.

This clonotype was detected only a few times. The chain employs TRBV18 and TRBJ2-7; D gene unclear. Per the germline V gene, CDR1 is KGHSH and CDR2 is LQKENI. V lost 3 bases to trimming and J lost 5 bases, with 11 bases between them. CDR3 length: 13 amino acids. CDR3 coding DNA: TGTGCCAGCTCACCGTCGGATGGGGACGAGCAGTACTTC. Amino acids: CASSPSDGDEQYF. Combining the CDR3 with reference TRBV18 and TRBJ2-7 gives the whole variable domain NAGVMQNPRHLVRRRGQEARLRCSPMKGHSHVYWYRQLPEEGLKFMVYLQKENIIDESGMPKERFSAEFPKEGPSILRIQQVVRGDSAAYFCASSPSDGDEQYFGPGTRLTVT.

The sample holds a few counts of this clonotype. The rearrangement uses TRBV20-1 and TRBJ1-1; 7 nucleotides align to TRBD1. V was clipped by 6 bases and J by 1 base; unmatched bases: 5. This CDR3 region has 13 residues. Per the germline V gene, CDR1 is DFQATT and CDR2 is SNEGSKA (reference sequence). The CDR3 spells CSATGTENTEAFF. The CDR3 DNA sequence: TGCAGTGCAACCGGGACAGAGAACACTGAAGCTTTCTTT.

This clonotype showed up just a few times. The chain uses TRBV5-1 and TRBJ1-2, with D maybe TRBD1 (6 bases). In germline, CDR1 is SGHRS, CDR2 YFSETQ. This CDR3 region has 13 residues. The V gene lost 4 bases and the J gene lost 9 bases, with 16 bases spanning the gap. The CDR3 nucleotides are TGCGCCAGCAGCATGGGGGGCATGGTCAGCTACACCTTC. Translating it yields CASSMGGMVSYTF. The variable domain in full, completed from reference TRBV5-1 and TRBJ1-2, reads KAGVTQTPRYLIKTRGQQVTLSCSPISGHRSVSWYQQTPGQGLQFLFEYFSETQRNKGNFPGRFSGRQFSNSRSEMNVSTLELGDSALYLCASSMGGMVSYTFGSGTRLTVV.

The rearrangement uses TRBV12-3 or TRBV12-4 and TRBJ1-1; D remains unclear. The CDR3 is 13 amino acids. Trimming took off 5 bases at V and 5 bases at J, with 12 bases between the two ends. CDR3 DNA: TGTGCCAGCAGTGCACTCGAAGGGACTGAAGCTTTCTTT. Protein: CASSALEGTEAFF.

The rearrangement joins TRBV6-5 to TRBJ2-7, with D perhaps matching TRBD2 (5 bases). The CDR3 runs to 10 residues. V gave up 11 bases and J gave up 7 bases, with 12 bases separating them. Germline CDR1 and CDR2: MNHEY and SVGAGI. The CDR3 sequence: CAAGPREQYF. The CDR3 region has the DNA TGTGCCGCGGGTCCAAGGGAGCAGTACTTC.

This clonotype occurred many times. CDR3 sequence reads: CASSLALGVGNQPQHF. In DNA, the CDR3 is TGTGCCAGCAGCTTAGCGCTAGGAGTTGGCAATCAGCCCCAGCATTTT. The chain has TRBV7-8 and TRBJ1-5; D is undetermined. This CDR3 has 16 amino acids. Per the germline V gene, CDR1 is SGHVS and CDR2 is FQNEAQ. V was pared by 0 bases and J by 2 bases, with 11 bases between.

This clonotype was counted at least ten times. Compared with germline, one end of the junction differs, possibly owing to a read error. V and J are TRBV7-2 and TRBJ1-5, with D possibly being TRBD1 (6 bases). The CDR3 is 15 amino acids. Per the germline V gene, CDR1 is SGHTA and CDR2 is FQGNSA. The CDR3 coding sequence is TGCGCCAGCAGCTTGGAGGCAGGGGGCAATCAGCCCCAGCATTTT. Residues: CASSLEAGGNQPQHF.

The rearrangement joins TRBV6-1 to TRBJ1-5; TRBD1 matches at 7 bases. This CDR3 contains 15 residues. V shed 3 bases, J shed 4 bases, and the junction held 6 bases outside the gene matches. The V gene's germline CDR1 is MNHNS and CDR2 SASEGT. CDR3 sequence reads: CASSELTGPNQPQHF. The CDR3 DNA reads TGTGCCAGCAGTGAGTTGACAGGGCCGAATCAGCCCCAGCATTTT.

This clonotype was seen many times. The chain carries TRBV7-2 and TRBJ1-3; D not certain. The CDR3 runs 11 residues. Germline V gene sequence: CDR1 SGHTA, CDR2 FQGNSA. V was pared by 3 bases and J by 6 bases, with 3 bases between. CDR3 bases: TGTGCCAGCAGCTTGCTAAACACCATATATTTT. Translating gives CASSLLNTIYF.

The J gene is TRBJ1-5, the V gene TRBV6-2 or TRBV6-3, with 8 bases matching TRBD1. Trimming removed 6 bases from V and 6 bases from J; junction bases left unmatched: 10. The germline CDR1 and CDR2 sequences are MNHEY and SVGEGT. The CDR3 is made up of 15 amino acids. The CDR3 coding sequence is TGTGCCAGCAGACTATATTCGACAGGGGTTCAGCCCCAGCATTTT. Amino acids: CASRLYSTGVQPQHF.

This clonotype was found a few times. This chain connects TRBV7-6 to TRBJ2-7; possibly TRBD1 for D (6 bases). Germline CDR1 and CDR2: SGHVS and FNYEAQ. Between the trimmed V and J ends, which lost 5 bases and 6 bases, there was a span of 20 bases. The CDR3 covers 15 residues. DNA of the CDR3: TGTGCCAGCAGCCTTGATACAGGGAGTAGTTCCGAGCAGTACTTC. Translation gives CASSLDTGSSSEQYF. Full variable domain (missing parts from reference TRBV7-6 and TRBJ2-7): GAGVSQSPRYKVTKRGQDVALRCDPISGHVSLYWYRQALGQGPEFLTYFNYEAQQDKSGLPNDRFSAERPEGSISTLTIQRTEQRDSAMYRCASSLDTGSSSEQYFGPGTRLTVT.

On this clonotype itself: A much larger clone lies a single base off, so this may be a read error. This chain connects TRBV6-1 to TRBJ1-1, with D perhaps TRBD1 (6 bases). The CDR3 length is 15 residues. Germline-derived CDR1 and CDR2 are MNHNS and SASEGT. Trimming pared 2 bases from V and 3 bases from J, leaving 13 bases between. The CDR3 DNA sequence: TGTGCCAGCAGTGAAAGGGGGGGGGGGTACACTGAAGCTTTCTTT. This gives the protein CASSERGGGYTEAFF.

The chain is built from TRBV11-2 and TRBJ1-5; D remains unclear. V was clipped by 5 bases and J by 6 bases, with 11 bases between them. Germline-derived CDR1 and CDR2 are SGHAT and FQNNGV. The CDR3 spans 13 residues. The CDR3 DNA follows: TGTGCCAGCAGCGAGGACCGGGGTCAGCCCCAGCATTTT. The encoded protein is CASSEDRGQPQHF.

V is TRBV29-1 and J is TRBJ1-2; perhaps TRBD1 as D (6 bases). Deletions cut 4 bases from V and 3 bases from J, with 12 bases between. The CDR3 covers 13 residues. The germline gives CDR1 SQVTM, CDR2 ANQGSEA. CDR3 residues: CSVGGGLDYGYTF. DNA of the CDR3: TGCAGCGTTGGGGGGGGCTTGGACTATGGCTACACCTTC.

This sequence joins TRBV19 and TRBJ1-1; D not resolved. V was shortened by 9 bases and J by 2 bases, with 16 bases between the two germline ends. The CDR3 spans 14 residues. Germline V gene lookup returns CDR1 LNHDA and CDR2 SQIVND (reference sequence). The CDR3 loop reads CASLFVGVNTEAFF. The CDR3 DNA reads TGTGCCAGCCTCTTCGTTGGGGTTAACACTGAAGCTTTCTTT.

This clonotype was seen a few times. The V call is TRBV7-8, the J call TRBJ2-7; TRBD1 aligns across 7 bases. V gave up 5 bases and J gave up 1 base; unmatched junction bases: 11. CDR3 length equals 16 residues. Germline V gene sequence: CDR1 SGHVS, CDR2 FQNEAQ. The CDR3 nucleotides are TGTGCCAGCAGCCCACGGACAGGCCTCCTTTCCTACGAGCAGTACTTC. Residues: CASSPRTGLLSYEQYF.